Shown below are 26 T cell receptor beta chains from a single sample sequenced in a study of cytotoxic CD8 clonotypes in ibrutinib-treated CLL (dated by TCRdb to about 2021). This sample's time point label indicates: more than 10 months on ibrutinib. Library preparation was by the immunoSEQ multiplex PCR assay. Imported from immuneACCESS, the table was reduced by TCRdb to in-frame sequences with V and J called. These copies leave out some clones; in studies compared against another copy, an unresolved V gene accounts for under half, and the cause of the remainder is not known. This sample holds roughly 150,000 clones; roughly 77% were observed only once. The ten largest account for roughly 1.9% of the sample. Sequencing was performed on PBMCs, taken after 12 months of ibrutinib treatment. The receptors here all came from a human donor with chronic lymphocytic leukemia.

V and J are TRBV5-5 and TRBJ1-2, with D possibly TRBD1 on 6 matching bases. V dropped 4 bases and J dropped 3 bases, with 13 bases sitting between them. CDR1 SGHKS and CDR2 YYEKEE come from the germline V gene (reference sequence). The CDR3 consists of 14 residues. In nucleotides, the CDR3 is TGTGCCAGCAGCCCCCAGACAGGCTACTATGGCTACACCTTC. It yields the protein CASSPQTGYYGYTF.

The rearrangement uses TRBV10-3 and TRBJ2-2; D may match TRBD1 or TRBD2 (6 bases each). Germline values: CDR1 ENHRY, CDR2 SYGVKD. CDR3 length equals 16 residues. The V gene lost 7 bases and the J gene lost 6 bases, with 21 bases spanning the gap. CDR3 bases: TGTGCCATCACCCCCGGAGGGGGTCGAGGGGCCGGGGAGCTGTTTTTT. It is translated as CAITPGGGRGAGELFF.

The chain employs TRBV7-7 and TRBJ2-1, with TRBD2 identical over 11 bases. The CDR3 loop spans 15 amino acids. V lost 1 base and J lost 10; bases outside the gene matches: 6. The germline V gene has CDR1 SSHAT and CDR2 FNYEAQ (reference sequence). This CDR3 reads CASSLDSGGAREQFF. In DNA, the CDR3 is TGTGCCAGCAGCTTAGATAGCGGGGGGGCCAGGGAGCAGTTCTTC.

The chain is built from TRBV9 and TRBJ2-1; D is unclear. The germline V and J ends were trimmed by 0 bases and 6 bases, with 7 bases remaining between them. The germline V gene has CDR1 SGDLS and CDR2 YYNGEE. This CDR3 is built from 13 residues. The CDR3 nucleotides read TGTGCCAGCAGCGTAGCTAGGAGCAATGAGCAGTTCTTC. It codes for CASSVARSNEQFF.

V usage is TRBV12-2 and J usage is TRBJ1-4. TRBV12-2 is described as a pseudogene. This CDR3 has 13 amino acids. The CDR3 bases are TGTGCACCGGCGGGGGAGTATTATGAAAAACTGTTTTTT. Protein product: CAPAGEYYEKLFF.

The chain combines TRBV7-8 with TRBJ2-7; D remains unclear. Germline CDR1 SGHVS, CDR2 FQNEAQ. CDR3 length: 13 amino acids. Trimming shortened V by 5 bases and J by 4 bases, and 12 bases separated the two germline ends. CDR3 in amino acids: CASSQSNGYEQYF. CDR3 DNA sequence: TGTGCCAGCAGCCAATCCAACGGATACGAGCAGTACTTC.

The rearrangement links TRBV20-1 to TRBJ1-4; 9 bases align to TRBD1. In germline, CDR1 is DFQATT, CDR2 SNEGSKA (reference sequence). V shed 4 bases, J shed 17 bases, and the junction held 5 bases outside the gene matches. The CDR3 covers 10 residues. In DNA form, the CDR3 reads TGCAGTGCTAAGGACAGGGGAATTTTTTTT. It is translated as CSAKDRGIFF.

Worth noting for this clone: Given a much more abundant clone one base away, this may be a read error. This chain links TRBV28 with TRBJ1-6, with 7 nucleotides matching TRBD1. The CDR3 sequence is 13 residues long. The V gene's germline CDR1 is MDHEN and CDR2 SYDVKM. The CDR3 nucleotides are TGTGTCAGCAGGGGGGAGTTGGGGTCACCCCTCCACTTT. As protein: CVSRGELGSPLHF.

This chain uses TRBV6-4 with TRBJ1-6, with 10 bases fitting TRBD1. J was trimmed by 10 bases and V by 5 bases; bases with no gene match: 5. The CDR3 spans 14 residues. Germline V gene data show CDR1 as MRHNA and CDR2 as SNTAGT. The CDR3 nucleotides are TGTGCCAGCAGTCATGGGACAGGGGACTCACCCCTCCACTTT. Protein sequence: CASSHGTGDSPLHF.

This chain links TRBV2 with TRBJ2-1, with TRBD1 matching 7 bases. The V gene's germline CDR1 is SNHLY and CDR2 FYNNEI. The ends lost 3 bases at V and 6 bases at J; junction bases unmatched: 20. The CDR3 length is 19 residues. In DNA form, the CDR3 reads TGTGCCAGCAGTGATCAAGGCCCGACAGGGATAATAGGTGGCAATGAGCAGTTCTTC. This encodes CASSDQGPTGIIGGNEQFF.

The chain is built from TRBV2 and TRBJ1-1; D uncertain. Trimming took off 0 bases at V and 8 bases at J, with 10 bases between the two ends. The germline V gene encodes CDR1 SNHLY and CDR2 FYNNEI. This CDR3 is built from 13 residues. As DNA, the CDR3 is TGTGCCAGCAGTGAAGCGGGCGACAAGGAAGCTTTCTTT. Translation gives CASSEAGDKEAFF.

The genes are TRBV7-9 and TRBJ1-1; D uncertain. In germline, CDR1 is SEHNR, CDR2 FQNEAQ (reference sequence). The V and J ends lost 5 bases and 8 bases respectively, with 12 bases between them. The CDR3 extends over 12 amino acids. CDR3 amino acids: CASSRTVPEAFF. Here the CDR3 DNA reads TGTGCCAGCAGCCGGACCGTTCCCGAAGCTTTCTTT.

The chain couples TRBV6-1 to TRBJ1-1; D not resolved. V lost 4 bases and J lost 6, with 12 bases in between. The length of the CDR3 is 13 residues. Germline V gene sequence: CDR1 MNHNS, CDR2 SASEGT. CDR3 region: CASSVRLSSEAFF. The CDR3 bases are TGTGCCAGCAGTGTGAGGTTAAGCTCTGAAGCTTTCTTT.

CDR3 sequence: CASSPGLGYTF. CDR3 nucleotides: TGTGCCAGCAGCCCCGGCTTGGGCTACACCTTC. The chain combines TRBV4-2 with TRBJ1-2; D is undetermined. CDR3 size: 11 residues. The germline V and J ends were trimmed by 4 bases and 8 bases, with 8 bases remaining between them. CDR1 is LGHNA, CDR2 YNFKEQ, per germline.

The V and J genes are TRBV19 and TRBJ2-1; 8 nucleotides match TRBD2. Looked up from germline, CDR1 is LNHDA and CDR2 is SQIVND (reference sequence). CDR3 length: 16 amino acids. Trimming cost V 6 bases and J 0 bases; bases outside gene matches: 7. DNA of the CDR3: TGTGCCAGTAGCAAGTCTGGGACTAGCTCCTACAATGAGCAGTTCTTC. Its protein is CASSKSGTSSYNEQFF.

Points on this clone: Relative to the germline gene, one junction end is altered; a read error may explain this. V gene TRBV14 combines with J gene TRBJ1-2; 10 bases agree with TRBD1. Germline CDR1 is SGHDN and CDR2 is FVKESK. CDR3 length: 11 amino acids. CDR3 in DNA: TGTGCCAGCAGCCAATCCGGGACAGGGGATTTC. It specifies CASSQSGTGDF. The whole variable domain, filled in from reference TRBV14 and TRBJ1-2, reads EAGVTQFPSHSVIEKGQTVTLRCDPISGHDNLYWYRRVMGKEIKFLLHFVKESKQDESGMPNNRFLAERTGGTYSTLKVQPAELEDSGVYFCASSQSGTGDFGSGTRLTVV.

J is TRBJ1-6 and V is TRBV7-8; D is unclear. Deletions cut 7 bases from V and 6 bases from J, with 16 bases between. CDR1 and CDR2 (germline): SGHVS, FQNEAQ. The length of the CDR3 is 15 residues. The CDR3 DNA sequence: TGTGCCAGCACCGAGAGAGGTTCGGGTAATTCACCCCTCCACTTT. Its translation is CASTERGSGNSPLHF.

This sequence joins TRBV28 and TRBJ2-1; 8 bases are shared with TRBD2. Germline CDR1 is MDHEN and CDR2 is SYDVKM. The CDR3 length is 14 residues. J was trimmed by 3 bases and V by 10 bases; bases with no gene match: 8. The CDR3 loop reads CATTLAGHYNEQFF. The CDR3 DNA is TGTGCCACCACCTTAGCGGGACACTACAATGAGCAGTTCTTC.

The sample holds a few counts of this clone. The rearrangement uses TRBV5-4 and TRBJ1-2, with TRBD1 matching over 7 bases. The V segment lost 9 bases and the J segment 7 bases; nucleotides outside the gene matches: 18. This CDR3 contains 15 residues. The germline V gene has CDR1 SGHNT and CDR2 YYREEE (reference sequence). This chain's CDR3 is CATSREGARRGGYTF. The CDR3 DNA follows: TGTGCCACTAGCCGAGAGGGGGCCAGGCGGGGTGGCTACACCTTC.

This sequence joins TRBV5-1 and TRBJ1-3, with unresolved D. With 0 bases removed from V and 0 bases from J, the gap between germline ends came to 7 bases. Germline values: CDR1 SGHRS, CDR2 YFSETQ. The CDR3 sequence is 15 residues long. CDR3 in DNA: TGCGCCAGCAGCTTGGACCCCCCCTCTGGAAACACCATATATTTT. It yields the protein CASSLDPPSGNTIYF.

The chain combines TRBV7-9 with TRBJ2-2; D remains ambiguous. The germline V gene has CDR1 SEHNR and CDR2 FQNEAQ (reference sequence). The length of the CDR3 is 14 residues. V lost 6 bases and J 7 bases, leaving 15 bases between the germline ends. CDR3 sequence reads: CASRLAQSLGELFF. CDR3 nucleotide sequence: TGTGCCAGCAGGCTTGCGCAGTCTCTCGGGGAGCTGTTTTTT.

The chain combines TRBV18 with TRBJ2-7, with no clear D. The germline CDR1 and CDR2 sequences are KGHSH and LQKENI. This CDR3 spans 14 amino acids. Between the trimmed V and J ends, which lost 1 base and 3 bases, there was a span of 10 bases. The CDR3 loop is CASSPRSGGYEQYF. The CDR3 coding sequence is TGTGCCAGCTCACCACGGTCGGGCGGCTACGAGCAGTACTTC.

The CDR3 here is CASSPKAGDSPLHF. CDR3 DNA: TGTGCCAGCTCACCGAAAGCCGGGGATTCACCCCTCCACTTT. The rearrangement links TRBV18 to TRBJ1-6; D remains unclear. Germline lookup yields CDR1 KGHSH and CDR2 LQKENI. The CDR3 is 14 residues long. The V end lost 3 bases, the J end lost 8 bases, and 11 bases lay between the germline ends.

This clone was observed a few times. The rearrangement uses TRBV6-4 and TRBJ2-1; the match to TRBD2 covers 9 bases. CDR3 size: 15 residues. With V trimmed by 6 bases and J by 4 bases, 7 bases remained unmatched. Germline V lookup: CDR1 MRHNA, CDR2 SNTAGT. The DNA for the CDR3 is TGTGCCAGCAGGCCCATGGCGGGGGGGTACAATGAGCAGTTCTTC. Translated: CASRPMAGGYNEQFF.

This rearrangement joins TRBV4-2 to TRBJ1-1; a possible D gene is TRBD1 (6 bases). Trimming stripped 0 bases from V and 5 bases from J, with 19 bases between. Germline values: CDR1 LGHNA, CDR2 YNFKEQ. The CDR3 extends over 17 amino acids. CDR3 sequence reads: CASSQDWRGAGGTEAFF. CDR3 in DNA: TGTGCCAGCAGCCAAGATTGGCGGGGGGCAGGAGGAACTGAAGCTTTCTTT.

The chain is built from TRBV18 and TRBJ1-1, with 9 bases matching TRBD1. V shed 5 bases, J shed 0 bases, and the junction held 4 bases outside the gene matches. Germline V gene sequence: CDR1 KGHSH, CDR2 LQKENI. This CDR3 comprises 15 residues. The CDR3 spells CASSSGQGMNTEAFF. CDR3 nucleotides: TGTGCCAGCTCATCGGGACAGGGCATGAACACTGAAGCTTTCTTT.